The clone carrying this T cell receptor (beta chain) was picked up a small number of times. Its antigen is currently unknown. This record comes from a study of identical twins. The CDR3 totals 15 residues. V was shortened by 3 bases and J by 4 bases, with 15 bases between the two germline ends. Carrying unique molecular identifiers, the cDNA also gained a universal primer site through template switching. One entry per CDR3 protein results from TCRdb running MiXCR on the 5' RACE reads. This sample carries 450,000 or so distinct CDR3 sequences, over 11% of them seen once, and the ten largest clones take 0.98%. Whole-study results and caveats: Weaker excess sharing between twins was seen in beta out-of-frame sequences. Excess low generation probability was seen in twin-shared out-of-frame alpha sequences. Fewer insertions marked abundant cord blood beta clonotypes; young adult naive trended weakly, memory not at all.

In addition, the sample was reused for a study of yellow fever vaccine responses in identical twins.

This receptor was taken from a young woman in good health. This chain links TRBV12-3 or TRBV12-4 with TRBJ1-2, with a weak D call TRBD1 (5 bases). Sample: CD4+ T cells sorted from blood. Here the CDR3 reads CASSFLLQGSYGYTF. The CDR3 DNA follows: TGTGCCAGCAGTTTTCTTTTGCAGGGCAGCTATGGCTACACCTTC.